What follows are 30 T cell receptor beta chains derived from one specimen sequenced in a study of cytomegalovirus exposure and HLA in healthy donors. This table comes from immunoSEQ multiplex PCR, and its TCRdb copy is limited to in-frame clones, with some not included. Found here are 150,000 to 200,000 clones, around 81% of them singletons; the top ten hold 2.5% to 3%. The sample taken for sequencing was PBMCs. The receptor source for this set is a young woman in good health and CMV-seropositive.

The chain combines TRBV2 with TRBJ2-3; 9 bases are a match to TRBD1. Germline-derived CDR1 and CDR2 are SNHLY and FYNNEI. CDR3 size: 13 residues. Trimming removed 10 bases from V and 6 bases from J; junction bases left unmatched: 8. CDR3: CATGQGREDTQYF. Written as DNA, the CDR3 is TGTGCCACCGGACAGGGGAGGGAGGATACGCAGTATTTT.

This chain joins TRBV10-3 and TRBJ2-7; TRBD2 aligns across 12 bases. CDR3 length: 13 amino acids. In germline, CDR1 is ENHRY, CDR2 SYGVKD. J was trimmed by 7 bases and V by 10 bases; bases with no gene match: 8. The CDR3 DNA sequence: TGTGCCACCAGACTAGCGGGAGACCTTGAGCAGTACTTC. Protein: CATRLAGDLEQYF.

The V and J genes are TRBV27 and TRBJ1-1; D is ambiguous. The germline V gene has CDR1 MNHEY and CDR2 SMNVEV (reference sequence). CDR3 size: 14 residues. The germline V and J ends were trimmed by 3 bases and 0 bases, with 8 bases remaining between them. The CDR3 sequence: CASSFPLMNTEAFF. DNA for the CDR3: TGTGCCAGCAGTTTTCCACTTATGAACACTGAAGCTTTCTTT.

CDR3 amino acids: CASSGRGKNIQYF. In DNA form, the CDR3 reads TGTGCCAGCAGTGGGCGAGGGAAAAACATTCAGTACTTC. The V and J genes are TRBV2 and TRBJ2-4; possible D gene TRBD2, 5 bases. The CDR3 contains 13 residues. V lost 4 bases to trimming and J lost 4 bases, with 8 bases between them. CDR1 and CDR2 from the germline V gene are SNHLY and FYNNEI.

This chain joins TRBV25-1 and TRBJ1-4, with a tentative D call TRBD1 (6 bases). Germline V gene sequence: CDR1 MGHDK, CDR2 SYGVNS. The CDR3 is 15 residues long. The V end was cut by 4 bases, the J end by 5 bases, with 14 bases between. The CDR3 spells CASSGVGAGNEKLFF. CDR3 DNA sequence: TGTGCCAGCAGTGGAGTGGGGGCTGGGAATGAAAAACTGTTTTTT.

This rearrangement joins TRBV29-1 to TRBJ2-1, with D maybe TRBD1 (5 bases). Trimming removed 6 bases at V and 0 bases at J, with 12 bases between. Per germline, CDR1 SQVTM and CDR2 ANQGSEA. The CDR3 is 14 amino acids. The CDR3 loop reads CSVDSPRSYNEQFF. Here the CDR3 DNA reads TGCAGCGTCGACAGCCCCCGCTCCTACAATGAGCAGTTCTTC.

V usage is TRBV7-9 and J usage is TRBJ1-3; D gene ambiguous. The CDR3 consists of 15 residues. The germline V gene has CDR1 SEHNR and CDR2 FQNEAQ (reference sequence). V shed 3 bases and J shed 3 bases, with 12 bases lying between them. The CDR3, as DNA: TGTGCCAGCAGCTTCCGGGAGGCCGGTGGAAACACCATATATTTT. As protein: CASSFREAGGNTIYF.

The chain combines TRBV9 with TRBJ2-5; TRBD2 matches 7 bases. Looked up from germline, CDR1 is SGDLS and CDR2 is YYNGEE. The CDR3 is made up of 14 amino acids. Losses at the gene ends were 5 bases for V and 1 base for J; bases not matched to a gene: 5. The CDR3 DNA sequence: TGTGCCAGCAGTACTAGCGATGCCCAAGAGACCCAGTACTTC. Its translation is CASSTSDAQETQYF.

The V gene is TRBV9, the J gene TRBJ1-6, with D maybe TRBD1 (5 bases). Deletions cut 0 bases from V and 9 bases from J, with 10 bases between. The CDR3 extends over 14 amino acids. CDR1 is SGDLS, CDR2 YYNGEE, per germline. CDR3 sequence (DNA): TGTGCCAGCAGCGTAGTAGGGAGGGGTTCACCCCTCCACTTT. Protein sequence: CASSVVGRGSPLHF.

The V gene is TRBV6-5, the J gene TRBJ1-1; TRBD1 is a possible D gene (5 bases). Germline CDR1 is MNHEY and CDR2 is SVGAGI. V lost 7 bases and J lost 1, with 16 bases in between. The CDR3 totals 15 residues. CDR3 amino acids: CASIELGGTNTEAFF. For the CDR3, the DNA is TGTGCCAGCATCGAACTGGGGGGTACGAACACTGAAGCTTTCTTT.

The gene calls are TRBV9 and TRBJ2-7, with D maybe TRBD1 (5 bases). Germline CDR1 reads SGDLS; CDR2 reads YYNGEE. CDR3 length: 17 amino acids. Trimming took off 0 bases at V and 1 base at J, with 17 bases between the two ends. For the CDR3, the DNA is TGTGCCAGCAGCGTAGGTGGGCTATTAGGGGATTCCTACGAGCAGTACTTC. This gives the protein CASSVGGLLGDSYEQYF.

This chain links TRBV5-1 with TRBJ1-3; no firm D call. The germline V gene has CDR1 SGHRS and CDR2 YFSETQ. This CDR3 region has 17 residues. The ends were cut back, 0 bases at V and 4 bases at J, with 17 bases in the middle. The CDR3 here is CASSLAGPRVSGNTIYF. CDR3 coding DNA: TGCGCCAGCAGCTTGGCCGGTCCCCGGGTTTCGGGAAACACCATATATTTT.

The chain couples TRBV7-2 to TRBJ1-4; 8 positions match TRBD1. Germline CDR1 SGHTA, CDR2 FQGNSA. The CDR3 contains 13 residues. J gave up 8 bases and V 6 bases, and 5 bases lay outside the gene matches. The CDR3 nucleotides are TGTGCCAGCAGGGACAGGGTTGGCGAAAAACTGTTTTTT. It is translated as CASRDRVGEKLFF.

The rearrangement links TRBV5-1 to TRBJ2-1; D is undetermined. Germline-derived CDR1 and CDR2 are SGHRS and YFSETQ. Deletions cut 4 bases from V and 7 bases from J, with 12 bases between. This CDR3 is built from 13 residues. The CDR3 DNA reads as TGCGCCAGCAGCCAACAGAATACTAATGAGCAGTTCTTC. Encoded protein: CASSQQNTNEQFF. The full variable domain, in which reference TRBV5-1 and TRBJ2-1 provide the parts outside the CDR3, is KAGVTQTPRYLIKTRGQQVTLSCSPISGHRSVSWYQQTPGQGLQFLFEYFSETQRNKGNFPGRFSGRQFSNSRSEMNVSTLELGDSALYLCASSQQNTNEQFFGPGTRLTVL.

The rearrangement links TRBV7-3 to TRBJ2-1, with 9 bases aligning to TRBD2. Germline CDR1 is SGHTA and CDR2 is FQGTGA. The CDR3 consists of 15 residues. V lost 6 bases to trimming and J lost 4 bases; unmatched junction nucleotides: 7. The CDR3 region is CASSQTLAGYNEQFF. The CDR3, as DNA: TGTGCCAGCAGTCAGACTCTAGCGGGGTACAATGAGCAGTTCTTC.

The J gene is TRBJ2-3, the V gene TRBV4-1; D might be TRBD2 (5 bases). The germline V and J ends were trimmed by 2 bases and 13 bases, with 13 bases remaining between them. Germline CDR1 reads MGHRA; CDR2 reads YSYEKL. The CDR3 totals 12 residues. CDR3 DNA: TGCGCCAGCAGCCAAAACGGGGAAATCGAGTATTTT. This codes for CASSQNGEIEYF.

V gene TRBV27 combines with J gene TRBJ1-1; 9 bases are shared with TRBD1. Germline CDR1 is MNHEY and CDR2 is SMNVEV (reference sequence). V dropped 2 bases and J dropped 4; count of bases not matched to a gene: 2. The CDR3 is 14 amino acids. Written as DNA, the CDR3 is TGTGCCAGCAGTTTAGGGACAGGGCCCACTGAAGCTTTCTTT. Its protein product is CASSLGTGPTEAFF.

V is TRBV2 and J is TRBJ1-1; a weak D match, TRBD1 (6 bases). The ends were cut back, 6 bases at V and 8 bases at J, with 19 bases in the middle. Germline V lookup: CDR1 SNHLY, CDR2 FYNNEI. This CDR3 region has 14 residues. The CDR3 protein is CASSDLVAGAEAFF. The CDR3 DNA follows: TGTGCCAGCAGCGACCTGGTGGCAGGGGCCGAAGCTTTCTTT.

The chain links TRBV9 to TRBJ2-3, with D perhaps TRBD2 (5 bases). This CDR3 contains 14 residues. Germline V gene sequence: CDR1 SGDLS, CDR2 YYNGEE. The V gene lost 3 bases and the J gene lost 2 bases, with 10 bases spanning the gap. This CDR3 reads CASSGQTITDTQYF. CDR3 nucleotides: TGTGCCAGCAGCGGGCAGACTATCACAGATACGCAGTATTTT. The whole variable domain, filled in from reference TRBV9 and TRBJ2-3, reads DSGVTQTPKHLITATGQRVTLRCSPRSGDLSVYWYQQSLDQGLQFLIQYYNGEERAKGNILERFSAQQFPDLHSELNLSSLELGDSALYFCASSGQTITDTQYFGPGTRLTVL.

There are a few counts of this clone. The chain employs TRBV27 and TRBJ1-2; TRBD1 might be the D (6 bases). This CDR3 has 14 residues. The V and J ends lost 6 bases and 2 bases respectively, with 13 bases between them. Germline assignment: CDR1 MNHEY and CDR2 SMNVEV (reference sequence). CDR3 coding DNA: TGTGCCAGCAGCCATCTAGGACAGAACTATGGCTACACCTTC. Translation gives CASSHLGQNYGYTF.

The rearrangement uses TRBV6-5 and TRBJ1-2; no clear D gene. The CDR3 extends over 14 amino acids. Germline V gives CDR1 MNHEY, CDR2 SVGAGI. V lost 2 bases to trimming and J lost 3 bases, with 10 bases between them. As DNA, the CDR3 is TGTGCCAGCAGTTACCTGAAACCGGACTATGGCTACACCTTC. Residues: CASSYLKPDYGYTF.

V and J are TRBV6-1 and TRBJ1-5; TRBD1 matches at 9 bases. Germline CDR1 and CDR2: MNHNS and SASEGT. Trimming at V came to 7 bases and at J to 7 bases, leaving 11 bases not matched to a gene. This CDR3 has 15 amino acids. The CDR3 DNA is TGTGCCAGCAAACTCCGGGACAGGGATGGGCAGCCCCAGCATTTT. This translates into CASKLRDRDGQPQHF.

V is TRBV5-6 and J is TRBJ2-3; 12 bases agree with TRBD2. Trimming at V came to 4 bases and at J to 6 bases, leaving 12 bases not matched to a gene. This CDR3 is 17 amino acids long. Germline CDR1 and CDR2: SGHDT and YYEEEE. The CDR3 here is CASSILAGGIWRDTQYF. The CDR3 DNA reads TGTGCCAGCAGCATACTAGCGGGGGGTATCTGGAGGGATACGCAGTATTTT.

Comments on this clone: A junction end diverges from the germline sequence, so it may reflect a read error. The V gene is TRBV4-3, the J gene TRBJ1-2, with 11 nucleotides matching TRBD1. This CDR3 region has 18 residues. Germline CDR1 LGHNA, CDR2 YSLEER. For the CDR3, the DNA is TGCGCCAGCAGCCAAGATAAGAGGACAGGGGGCGCAAACTATGGCTATACCTTC. This codes for CASSQDKRTGGANYGYTF.

The chain recombines TRBV6-5 with TRBJ1-2; 10 nucleotides align to TRBD1. Germline CDR1 and CDR2: MNHEY and SVGAGI. The CDR3 is made up of 14 amino acids. After removal of 6 bases from V and 8 bases from J, the junction contained 9 bases not matched to a gene. In nucleotides, the CDR3 is TGTGCCAGCAGCTCAAGACAGGGGGCGAGAGGCTACACCTTC. The encoded protein is CASSSRQGARGYTF.

This chain connects TRBV19 to TRBJ2-5, with 10 bases lining up with TRBD1. Trimming cost V 7 bases and J 5 bases; bases outside gene matches: 7. Germline V CDR1 and CDR2: LNHDA, SQIVND (reference sequence). This CDR3 contains 14 residues. The CDR3 protein is CASTAGQGMETQYF. CDR3 nucleotides: TGTGCCAGTACGGCGGGACAGGGGATGGAGACCCAGTACTTC. Variable domain in full (rest from reference TRBV19 and TRBJ2-5): DGGITQSPKYLFRKEGQNVTLSCEQNLNHDAMYWYRQDPGQGLRLIYYSQIVNDFQKGDIAEGYSVSREKKESFPLTVTSAQKNPTAFYLCASTAGQGMETQYFGPGTRLLVL.

The chain recombines TRBV11-2 with TRBJ2-7; 9 positions match TRBD1. The CDR3 length is 15 residues. The trim removed 4 bases at V and 4 bases at J, leaving 8 bases unmatched. Germline-derived CDR1 and CDR2 are SGHAT and FQNNGV. CDR3: CASSSNPGTGYEQYF. DNA of the CDR3: TGTGCCAGCAGCTCCAACCCCGGGACAGGGTACGAGCAGTACTTC.

This chain connects TRBV5-1 to TRBJ1-2, with D perhaps TRBD1 (5 bases). Trimming removed 4 bases from V and 8 bases from J, with 18 bases in between. The CDR3 totals 14 residues. Per the germline V gene, CDR1 is SGHRS and CDR2 is YFSETQ. Written as DNA, the CDR3 is TGCGCCAGCAGCCCCGGGACTGCCACGGACGGCTACACCTTC. Its translation is CASSPGTATDGYTF.

V is TRBV10-3 and J is TRBJ2-7, with 8 bases fitting TRBD2. The CDR3 runs to 16 residues. J was trimmed by 7 bases and V by 2 bases; bases with no gene match: 13. Germline CDR1 and CDR2: ENHRY and SYGVKD. The CDR3 region is CAISEGGGTLGGEQYF. CDR3 nucleotide sequence: TGTGCCATCAGTGAGGGCGGGGGGACCCTAGGCGGAGAGCAGTACTTC.

V gene TRBV5-1 combines with J gene TRBJ1-2; 7 nucleotides match TRBD1. The CDR3 has 13 amino acids. From germline, CDR1 is SGHRS and CDR2 YFSETQ. J was trimmed by 6 bases and V by 2 bases; bases with no gene match: 4. CDR3 sequence: CASSFQGGDGYTF. CDR3 in DNA: TGCGCCAGCAGCTTCCAAGGGGGCGATGGCTACACCTTC. The full variable domain, in which reference TRBV5-1 and TRBJ1-2 provide the parts outside the CDR3, is KAGVTQTPRYLIKTRGQQVTLSCSPISGHRSVSWYQQTPGQGLQFLFEYFSETQRNKGNFPGRFSGRQFSNSRSEMNVSTLELGDSALYLCASSFQGGDGYTFGSGTRLTVV.